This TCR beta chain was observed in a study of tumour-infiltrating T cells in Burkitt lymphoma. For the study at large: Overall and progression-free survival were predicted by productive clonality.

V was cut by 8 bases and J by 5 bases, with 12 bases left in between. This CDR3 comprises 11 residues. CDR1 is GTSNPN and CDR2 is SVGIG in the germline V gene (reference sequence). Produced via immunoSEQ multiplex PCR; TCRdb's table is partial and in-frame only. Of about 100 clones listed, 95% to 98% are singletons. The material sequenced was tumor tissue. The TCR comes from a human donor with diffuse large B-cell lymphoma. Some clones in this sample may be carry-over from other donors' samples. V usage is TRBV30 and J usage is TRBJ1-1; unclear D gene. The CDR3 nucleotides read TGTGCCCGGCAAGAGACAACTGAAGCTTTCTTT. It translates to CARQETTEAFF.